What follows are 20 T cell receptor beta chains derived from one specimen sequenced in a study of graft-versus-host responses after intestinal transplantation. Sequenced by immunoSEQ multiplex PCR; TCRdb stores in-frame clones only, minus some. The table shows some 84,000 clones, with approximately 78% occurring only once. These receptors have no identified antigens. The material was unstimulated CD4+ T cells sorted from spleen or lymph node cells, obtained before intestinal transplant. The receptors originated from a human donor who received an intestinal transplant.

In nucleotides, the CDR3 is TGTGCCAGCAGTCTGAGAAGCGGGAGGGTTTACAATGAGCAGTTCTTC. Translated, it gives CASSLRSGRVYNEQFF. The V call is TRBV11-3, the J call TRBJ2-1; 10 bases line up with TRBD2. Germline CDR1 is SGHNT and CDR2 is YENEEA. The CDR3 spans 16 residues. The V and J ends lost 6 bases and 4 bases, in that order; junction bases with no gene match: 9.

This clone was recorded a few times. The gene calls are TRBV28 and TRBJ2-3, with TRBD2 identical over 8 bases. The CDR3 loop spans 18 amino acids. Germline V gene sequence: CDR1 MDHEN, CDR2 SYDVKM. Trimming cost V 3 bases and J 1 base; bases outside gene matches: 12. This CDR3 reads CASSFLGRAGGRTDTQYF. CDR3 coding DNA: TGTGCCAGCAGTTTCCTCGGGAGGGCCGGAGGCCGCACAGATACGCAGTATTTT.

The rearrangement links TRBV10-3 to TRBJ2-1; TRBD2 matches 10 bases. V lost 2 bases and J lost 7; bases outside the gene matches: 5. Per germline, CDR1 ENHRY and CDR2 SYGVKD. This CDR3 is 15 amino acids long. The DNA for the CDR3 is TGTGCCATCAGTGAGCGGGGACTAGCGCGAAATGAGCAGTTCTTC. Residues: CAISERGLARNEQFF.

The count of this clone is one. The chain links TRBV4-1 to TRBJ2-7, with 9 nucleotides matching TRBD1. Germline lookup yields CDR1 MGHRA and CDR2 YSYEKL. Trimming took 0 bases from V and 3 from J; bases not matched to a gene: 3. There are 15 residues in the CDR3. CDR3 coding DNA: TGCGCCAGCAGCCAAGATAGGACAGGGGACTACGAGCAGTACTTC. It yields the protein CASSQDRTGDYEQYF.

This rearrangement joins TRBV14 to TRBJ2-7, with 7 bases matching TRBD2. Trimming removed 3 bases from V and 3 bases from J; junction bases left unmatched: 8. From germline, CDR1 is SGHDN and CDR2 FVKESK. The length of the CDR3 is 15 residues. CDR3 bases: TGTGCCAGCAGCCACGTCGGAGCGGGACGCTACGAGCAGTACTTC. Translation gives CASSHVGAGRYEQYF.

This sequence joins TRBV14 and TRBJ1-2; no clear D. The CDR3 covers 13 residues. With 4 bases removed from V and 0 bases from J, the gap between germline ends came to 6 bases. CDR1 SGHDN and CDR2 FVKESK come from the germline V gene. DNA of the CDR3: TGTGCCAGCAGCCGGAGTGCTAACTATGGCTACACCTTC. Encoded protein: CASSRSANYGYTF.

Worth noting for this clone: The same CDR3 arises from other DNA sequences in this sample as well. The J gene is TRBJ1-2, the V gene TRBV9; 7 nucleotides line up with TRBD1. Trimming removed 4 bases from V and 3 bases from J; junction bases left unmatched: 3. CDR3 size: 13 residues. CDR1 and CDR2 from the germline V gene are SGDLS and YYNGEE. The CDR3 loop is CASSPRGDYGYTF. For the CDR3, the DNA is TGTGCCAGCAGCCCCAGGGGGGACTATGGCTACACCTTC.

The chain recombines TRBV5-1 with TRBJ2-3; D is possibly TRBD2 (6 bases). V was trimmed by 0 bases and J by 1 base, leaving 12 bases between them. Germline-derived CDR1 and CDR2 are SGHRS and YFSETQ. The CDR3 loop spans 16 amino acids. The CDR3 spells CASSLVRESGTDTQYF. The CDR3 DNA reads TGCGCCAGCAGCTTGGTTCGGGAGTCGGGCACAGATACGCAGTATTTT. Looking up the rest from reference TRBV5-1 and TRBJ2-3 gives the full variable domain: KAGVTQTPRYLIKTRGQQVTLSCSPISGHRSVSWYQQTPGQGLQFLFEYFSETQRNKGNFPGRFSGRQFSNSRSEMNVSTLELGDSALYLCASSLVRESGTDTQYFGPGTRLTVL.

This chain connects TRBV28 to TRBJ1-2, with unresolved D. Germline CDR1 is MDHEN and CDR2 is SYDVKM. There are 14 residues in the CDR3. Trimming took 1 base from V and 8 from J, leaving 14 bases between them. The CDR3 coding sequence is TGTGCCAGCAGTTTATCGCTGGGCCCTACAGGCTACACCTTC. Residues: CASSLSLGPTGYTF.

The gene calls are TRBV7-9 and TRBJ1-1; a possible D gene is TRBD1 (6 bases). Per the germline V gene, CDR1 is SEHNR and CDR2 is FQNEAQ (reference sequence). The CDR3 covers 11 residues. The germline V and J ends were trimmed by 2 bases and 8 bases, with 6 bases remaining between them. In nucleotides, the CDR3 is TGTGCCAGCAGCTTACAGGGGGAAGCTTTCTTT. Its protein is CASSLQGEAFF.

This clone was recorded a few times. CDR3 protein: CASTRRGRETQYF. The CDR3, as DNA: TGTGCCAGCACCCGTAGGGGGCGGGAGACCCAGTACTTC. The V call is TRBV13, the J call TRBJ2-5; 7 nucleotides line up with TRBD1. The junction had 7 bases not matched to a gene; V was cut back by 7 bases and J by 5 bases. The CDR3 totals 13 residues. The germline V gene has CDR1 PRHDT and CDR2 FYEKMQ (reference sequence).

The V call is TRBV5-6, the J call TRBJ2-5, with 10 nucleotides matching TRBD1. Looked up from germline, CDR1 is SGHDT and CDR2 is YYEEEE. The CDR3 is 14 residues long. With 4 bases clipped from V and 3 bases from J, the junction kept 3 bases outside the gene matches. This chain's CDR3 is CASSLTGGEETQYF. CDR3 DNA: TGTGCCAGCAGCCTGACAGGGGGCGAAGAGACCCAGTACTTC.

This chain links TRBV7-9 with TRBJ2-1; TRBD2 might be the D (6 bases). The CDR3 covers 13 residues. The germline V and J ends were trimmed by 4 bases and 3 bases, with 7 bases remaining between them. From germline, CDR1 is SEHNR and CDR2 FQNEAQ (reference sequence). CDR3: CASSSGVYNEQFF. In DNA, the CDR3 is TGTGCCAGCAGCTCGGGGGTCTACAATGAGCAGTTCTTC.

The chain carries TRBV19 and TRBJ2-1; 10 bases agree with TRBD2. This CDR3 is 14 amino acids long. Looked up from germline, CDR1 is LNHDA and CDR2 is SQIVND (reference sequence). The V segment lost 5 bases and the J segment 4 bases; nucleotides outside the gene matches: 2. In nucleotides, the CDR3 is TGTGCCAGTAGTCTAGCGGGAGATTACAATGAGCAGTTCTTC. Its protein is CASSLAGDYNEQFF.

The CDR3 DNA is TGTGCCAGCAGCCCCGGGACAGGGGCCTTCCTGGACCAAGAGACCCAGTACTTC. Amino acids: CASSPGTGAFLDQETQYF. The chain joins TRBV7-3 to TRBJ2-5, with TRBD1 matching over 10 bases. V shed 5 bases, J shed 0 bases, and the junction held 12 bases outside the gene matches. Germline CDR1 and CDR2: SGHTA and FQGTGA. The CDR3 runs 18 residues.

Concerning this clone: The junction and the germline gene differ at one end; a read error may be behind it. The sample carries other DNA sequences with the same CDR3. The chain recombines TRBV5-1 with TRBJ1-5; D is possibly TRBD1 (6 bases). The CDR3 extends over 14 amino acids. CDR1 is SGHRS and CDR2 is YFSETQ in the germline V gene. CDR3 sequence (DNA): TGCGCCAGCAGGTTGGACAGCAGCAATCAGCCCCAACATTTT. Translation: CASRLDSSNQPQHF.

CDR3 loop: CASSVDSPRGANVLTF. In DNA form, the CDR3 reads TGCGCCAGCAGCGTGGACAGTCCCCGAGGGGCCAACGTCCTGACTTTC. This chain links TRBV5-1 with TRBJ2-6; tentative D call: TRBD1 (6 bases). Germline CDR1 and CDR2: SGHRS and YFSETQ. V lost 4 bases and J 4 bases, leaving 15 bases between the germline ends. The CDR3 has 16 amino acids. The whole variable domain, remainder taken from reference TRBV5-1 and TRBJ2-6, is KAGVTQTPRYLIKTRGQQVTLSCSPISGHRSVSWYQQTPGQGLQFLFEYFSETQRNKGNFPGRFSGRQFSNSRSEMNVSTLELGDSALYLCASSVDSPRGANVLTFGAGSRLTVL.

The J gene is TRBJ2-2, the V gene TRBV21-1; TRBD1 was called by the table and not checked on the DNA. TRBV21-1 is flagged as a pseudogene. The CDR3 is 16 residues long. In DNA form, the CDR3 reads TGTGCCAGCAGCAAAAGGCAGGAATTGGTCGCCGGGGAGCTGTTTTTT. Encoded protein: CASSKRQELVAGELFF.

The chain links TRBV6-6 to TRBJ1-5; D is unresolved. This CDR3 spans 15 amino acids. V was clipped by 7 bases and J by 6 bases, with 19 bases between them. Germline V lookup: CDR1 MNHNY, CDR2 SVGAGI (reference sequence). For the CDR3, the DNA is TGTGCCAGCACGCGTTGGGCAGGTCAAGGTCAGCCCCAGCATTTT. Residues: CASTRWAGQGQPQHF.

In this sample, this clone turned up once. This sequence joins TRBV5-1 and TRBJ2-5, with 7 bases identical to TRBD1. This CDR3 contains 13 residues. J was trimmed by 5 bases and V by 4 bases; bases with no gene match: 5. Germline assignment: CDR1 SGHRS and CDR2 YFSETQ. The CDR3 nucleotides read TGCGCCAGCAGCGAGGGGACAGCGGAGACCCAGTACTTC. It is translated as CASSEGTAETQYF.